This T cell receptor beta chain was sequenced during a study of T cell responses to AZD1222 COVID-19 vaccine. Broader study findings: At baseline, just a handful of AZD1222 recipients tested seropositive. Spike-specific TCR breadth rose after two AZD1222 doses, and depth rose as well. Regions 160-218 and 743-854 dominated among vaccine-associated CD4 TCRs spanning spike. Clonal diversity was possibly underestimated, and the donors were mostly white British, with more females.

This clone was found once. Its antigen is as yet unknown. Only in-frame clones appear in the TCRdb table, and some are missing; sequencing was by immunoSEQ multiplex PCR. The sample yields approximately 170,000 clones, over 90% seen once. This TCR derives from an adult in good health. The sample in question was peripheral blood, obtained on day 0 of AZD1222 vaccination.

The CDR3 region is CASSFLTRARETQYF. The CDR3 DNA is TGTGCCAGCAGCTTCCTCACCAGGGCAAGGGAGACCCAGTACTTC. The rearrangement links TRBV7-8 to TRBJ2-5; TRBD1 might be the D (5 bases). CDR1 is SGHVS and CDR2 is FQNEAQ in the germline V gene. Trimming stripped 3 bases from V and 5 bases from J, with 16 bases between. This CDR3 has 15 amino acids. The variable domain in full, with the rest retrieved from reference TRBV7-8 and TRBJ2-5, is GAGVSQSPRYKVAKRGQDVALRCDPISGHVSLFWYQQALGQGPEFLTYFQNEAQLDKSGLPSDRFFAERPEGSVSTLKIQRTQQEDSAVYLCASSFLTRARETQYFGPGTRLLVL.